These 3 T cell receptor beta chains were all obtained from the same sample, sequenced in a study of blood T cell repertoires in COVID-19. Profiling relied on immunoSEQ multiplex PCR, and the TCRdb table lists in-frame clones only, not all of them. The sample holds about 320,000 clones, 70% to 90% seen once. Sequencing was carried out using PBMCs or T cells enriched from blood (not recorded which). The receptor set was obtained from a woman aged 25 to 45 who had recovered from COVID-19.

In its sample, this clone was seen a few times. The chain links TRBV5-1 to TRBJ2-7, with TRBD1 matching over 9 bases. The V gene's germline CDR1 is SGHRS and CDR2 YFSETQ. This CDR3 region has 15 residues. The trim removed 3 bases at V and 0 bases at J, leaving 4 bases unmatched. CDR3 DNA sequence: TGCGCCAGCAGCTGGGGGACAGGGACCTCCTACGAGCAGTACTTC. Protein sequence: CASSWGTGTSYEQYF.

The chain carries TRBV10-3 and TRBJ2-7, with 7 positions matching TRBD1. The germline V gene encodes CDR1 ENHRY and CDR2 SYGVKD. CDR3 size: 14 residues. With V trimmed by 5 bases and J by 0 bases, 4 bases remained unmatched. CDR3 sequence reads: CAISIQGSSYEQYF. The CDR3, as DNA: TGTGCCATCAGTATACAGGGGAGCTCCTACGAGCAGTACTTC.

This clone is a singleton in its sample. The V call is TRBV19, the J call TRBJ1-5; 9 nucleotides align to TRBD1. The CDR3 length is 14 residues. V was pared by 5 bases and J by 6 bases, with 5 bases of the junction left unmatched. Per the germline V gene, CDR1 is LNHDA and CDR2 is SQIVND (reference sequence). The CDR3 bases are TGTGCCAGTAGTCGGACAGGGGAGGGTCAGCCCCAGCATTTT. Its translation is CASSRTGEGQPQHF.